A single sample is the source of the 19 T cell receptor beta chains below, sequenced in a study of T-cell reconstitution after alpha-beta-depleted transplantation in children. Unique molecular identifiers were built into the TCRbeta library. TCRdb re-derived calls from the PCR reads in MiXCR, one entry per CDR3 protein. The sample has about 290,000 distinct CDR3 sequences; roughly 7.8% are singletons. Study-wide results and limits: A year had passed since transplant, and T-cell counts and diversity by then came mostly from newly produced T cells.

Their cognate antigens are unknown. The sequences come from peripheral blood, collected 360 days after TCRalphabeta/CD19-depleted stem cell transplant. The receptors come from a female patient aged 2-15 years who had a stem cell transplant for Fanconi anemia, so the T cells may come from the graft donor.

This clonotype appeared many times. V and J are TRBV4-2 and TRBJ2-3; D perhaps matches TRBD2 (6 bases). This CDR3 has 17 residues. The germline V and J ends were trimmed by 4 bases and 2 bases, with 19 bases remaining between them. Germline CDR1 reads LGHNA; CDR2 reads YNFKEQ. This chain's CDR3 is CASSPQAGDWSTDTQYF. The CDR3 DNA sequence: TGTGCCAGCAGCCCCCAGGCTGGGGACTGGTCCACAGATACGCAGTATTTT.

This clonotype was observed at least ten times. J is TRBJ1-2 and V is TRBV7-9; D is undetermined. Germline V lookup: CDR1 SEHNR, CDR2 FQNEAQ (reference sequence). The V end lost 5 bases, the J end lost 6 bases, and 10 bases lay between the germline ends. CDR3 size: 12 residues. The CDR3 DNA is TGTGCCAGCAGCGTCACCGGGGATGGCTACACCTTC. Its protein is CASSVTGDGYTF. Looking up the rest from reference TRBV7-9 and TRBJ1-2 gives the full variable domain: DTGVSQNPRHKITKRGQNVTFRCDPISEHNRLYWYRQTLGQGPEFLTYFQNEAQLEKSRLLSDRFSAERPKGSFSTLEIQRTEQGDSAMYLCASSVTGDGYTFGSGTRLTVV.

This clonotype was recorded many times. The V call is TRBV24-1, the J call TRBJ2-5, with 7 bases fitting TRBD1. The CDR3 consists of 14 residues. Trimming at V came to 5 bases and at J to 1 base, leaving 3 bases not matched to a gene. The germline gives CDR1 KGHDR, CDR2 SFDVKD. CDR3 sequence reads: CATSGWDSQETQYF. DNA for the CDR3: TGTGCCACCAGTGGATGGGACAGCCAAGAGACCCAGTACTTC.

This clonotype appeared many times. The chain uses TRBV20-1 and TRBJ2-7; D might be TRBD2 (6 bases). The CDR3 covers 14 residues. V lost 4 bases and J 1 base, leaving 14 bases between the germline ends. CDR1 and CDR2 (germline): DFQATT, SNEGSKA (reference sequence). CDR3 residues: CSATLAARSYEQYF. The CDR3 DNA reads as TGCAGTGCTACACTAGCTGCGAGATCCTACGAGCAGTACTTC.

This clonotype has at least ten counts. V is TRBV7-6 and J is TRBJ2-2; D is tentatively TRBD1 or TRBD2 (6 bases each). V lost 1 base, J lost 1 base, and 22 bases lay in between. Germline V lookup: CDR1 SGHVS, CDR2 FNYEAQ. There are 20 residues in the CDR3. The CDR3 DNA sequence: TGTGCCAGCAGCTTAGAGGGGGGCGATTACGCAGGGGTGAACACCGGGGAGCTGTTTTTT. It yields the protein CASSLEGGDYAGVNTGELFF.

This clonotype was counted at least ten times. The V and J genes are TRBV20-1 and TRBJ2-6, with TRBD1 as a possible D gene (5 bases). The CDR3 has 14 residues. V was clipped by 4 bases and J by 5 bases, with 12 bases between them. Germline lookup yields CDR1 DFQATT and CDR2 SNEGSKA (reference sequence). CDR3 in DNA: TGCAGTGCTAAGGCAGGGCCAAGGGCCAACGTCCTGACTTTC. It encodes CSAKAGPRANVLTF.

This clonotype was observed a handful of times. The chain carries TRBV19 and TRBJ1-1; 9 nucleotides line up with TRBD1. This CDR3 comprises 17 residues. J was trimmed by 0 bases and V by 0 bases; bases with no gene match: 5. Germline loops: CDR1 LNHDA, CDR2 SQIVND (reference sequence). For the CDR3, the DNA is TGTGCCAGTAGTATAGATCAGGACAGGGGCATGAACACTGAAGCTTTCTTT. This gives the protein CASSIDQDRGMNTEAFF.

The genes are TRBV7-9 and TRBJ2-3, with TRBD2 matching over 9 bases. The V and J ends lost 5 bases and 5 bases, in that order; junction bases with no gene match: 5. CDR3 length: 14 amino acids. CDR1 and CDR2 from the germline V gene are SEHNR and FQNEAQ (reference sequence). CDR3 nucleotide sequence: TGTGCCAGCAGCCGAGGTAGCGGGGGAGATACGCAGTATTTT. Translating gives CASSRGSGGDTQYF.

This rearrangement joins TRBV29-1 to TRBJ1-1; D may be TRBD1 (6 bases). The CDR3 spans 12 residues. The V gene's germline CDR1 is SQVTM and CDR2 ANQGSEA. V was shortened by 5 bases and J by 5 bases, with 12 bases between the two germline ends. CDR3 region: CSVNRVQTEAFF. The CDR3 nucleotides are TGCAGCGTTAACAGGGTGCAGACTGAAGCTTTCTTT.

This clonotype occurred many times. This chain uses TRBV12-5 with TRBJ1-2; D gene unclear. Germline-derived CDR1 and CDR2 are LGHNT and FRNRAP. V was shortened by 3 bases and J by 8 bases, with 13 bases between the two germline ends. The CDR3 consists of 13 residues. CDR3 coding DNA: TGTGCTAGTGGTTTTCGGGCCATGCGAGGCTACACCTTC. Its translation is CASGFRAMRGYTF.

For the CDR3, the DNA is TGTGCCAGCAGTTTCCACAGGGAGTGGGCCTATGGCTACACCTTC. Its protein product is CASSFHREWAYGYTF. The chain recombines TRBV6-5 with TRBJ1-2; tentatively, D is TRBD1 (6 bases). This CDR3 comprises 15 residues. CDR1 is MNHEY, CDR2 SVGAGI, per germline. Deletions cut 4 bases from V and 4 bases from J, with 16 bases between.

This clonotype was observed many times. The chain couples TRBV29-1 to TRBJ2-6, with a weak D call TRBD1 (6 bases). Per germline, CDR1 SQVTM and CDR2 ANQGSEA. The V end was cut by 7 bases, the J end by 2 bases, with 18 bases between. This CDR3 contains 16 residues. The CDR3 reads CSALSLGATGANVLTF. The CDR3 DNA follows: TGCAGCGCCCTATCTCTGGGGGCGACTGGGGCCAACGTCCTGACTTTC.

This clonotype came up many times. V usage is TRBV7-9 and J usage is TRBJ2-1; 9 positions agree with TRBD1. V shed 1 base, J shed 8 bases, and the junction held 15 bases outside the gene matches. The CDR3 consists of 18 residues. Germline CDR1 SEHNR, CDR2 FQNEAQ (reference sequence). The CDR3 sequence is CASSLEGMDTGGSDEQFF. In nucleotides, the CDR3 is TGTGCCAGCAGCTTAGAAGGGATGGATACAGGGGGCAGCGATGAGCAGTTCTTC.

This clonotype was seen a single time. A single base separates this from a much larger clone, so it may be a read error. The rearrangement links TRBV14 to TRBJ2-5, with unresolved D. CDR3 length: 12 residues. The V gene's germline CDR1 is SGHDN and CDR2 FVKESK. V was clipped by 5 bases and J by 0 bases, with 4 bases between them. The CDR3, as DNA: TGTGCCAGCAGCTTCTACCAAGAGACCCAGTACTTC. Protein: CASSFYQETQYF.

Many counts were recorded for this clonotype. DNA of the CDR3: TGTGCCAGCAGCTTATCACAGCCGGGACTAGCGGGTGAGCAGTTCTTC. This encodes CASSLSQPGLAGEQFF. The V gene is TRBV7-3, the J gene TRBJ2-1; the match to TRBD2 covers 12 bases. From germline, CDR1 is SGHTA and CDR2 FQGTGA. V lost 2 bases and J lost 9; bases outside the gene matches: 8. CDR3 length: 16 amino acids.

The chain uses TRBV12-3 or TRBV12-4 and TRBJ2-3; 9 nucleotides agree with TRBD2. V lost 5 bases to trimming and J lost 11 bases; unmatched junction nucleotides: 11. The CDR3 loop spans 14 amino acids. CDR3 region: CASSPRGTSLEQYF. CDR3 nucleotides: TGTGCCAGCAGTCCACGGGGGACTAGCTTAGAGCAGTATTTT.

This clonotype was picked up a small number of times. The DNA for the CDR3 is TGTGCCAGCAGCCAACTCGGACTAGCGGGGGCACAAGAGACCCAGTACTTC. Translated: CASSQLGLAGAQETQYF. V and J are TRBV14 and TRBJ2-5; 13 bases map to TRBD2. V lost 2 bases, J lost 2 bases, and 5 bases stayed unmatched. The V gene's germline CDR1 is SGHDN and CDR2 FVKESK. The CDR3 is 17 amino acids.

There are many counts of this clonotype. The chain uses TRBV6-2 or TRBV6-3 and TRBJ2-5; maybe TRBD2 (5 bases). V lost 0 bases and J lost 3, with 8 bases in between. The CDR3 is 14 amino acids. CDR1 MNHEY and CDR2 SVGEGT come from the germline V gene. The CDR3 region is CASSYSLAEETQYF. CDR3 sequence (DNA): TGTGCCAGCAGTTACTCCCTAGCCGAAGAGACCCAGTACTTC.

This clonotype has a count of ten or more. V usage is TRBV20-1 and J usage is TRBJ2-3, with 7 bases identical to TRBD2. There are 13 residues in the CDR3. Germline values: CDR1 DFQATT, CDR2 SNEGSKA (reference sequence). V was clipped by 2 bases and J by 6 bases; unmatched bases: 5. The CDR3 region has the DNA TGCAGTGCTAGACCGACTAGCATTGATACGCAGTATTTT. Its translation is CSARPTSIDTQYF.